Presented here are 32 T cell receptor beta chains from one specimen sequenced in a study of identical twins. One entry per CDR3 protein, called by TCRdb with MiXCR from the 5' RACE reads. Here the sample spans fewer than 550,000 distinct CDR3 sequences, about 13% being singletons. The same data also went into a second study, on yellow fever vaccine responses in identical twins.

Sequencing was done on a sample of CD4+ T cells sorted from blood. The source of these receptors is a woman between 18 and 30 years old in good health.

The rearrangement joins TRBV23-1 to TRBJ2-4; possibly TRBD1 for D (6 bases). TRBV23-1 is classed as an ORF, of uncertain function. CDR3 size: 16 residues. V was clipped by 2 bases and J by 1 base, with 12 bases between them. Written as DNA, the CDR3 is TGCGCCAGCAGTCAACTACAGGGTTTGGCCAAAAACATTCAGTACTTC. As protein: CASSQLQGLAKNIQYF.

The chain carries TRBV28 and TRBJ1-1; 8 bases line up with TRBD1. Germline V gives CDR1 MDHEN, CDR2 SYDVKM. The CDR3 runs to 17 residues. V trimming: 3 bases; J trimming: 1 base; junction bases outside the gene matches: 10. The CDR3 sequence is CASSFFHSGQANTEAFF. CDR3 in DNA: TGTGCCAGCAGTTTCTTCCACTCGGGACAGGCGAACACTGAAGCTTTCTTT.

Many counts were recorded for this clonotype. The gene calls are TRBV5-1 and TRBJ2-5; 7 nucleotides align to TRBD2. Germline V gives CDR1 SGHRS, CDR2 YFSETQ. Losses at the gene ends were 2 bases for V and 1 base for J; bases not matched to a gene: 8. This CDR3 spans 16 amino acids. The CDR3 sequence: CASSLRASGLQETQYF. The DNA for the CDR3 is TGCGCCAGCAGCTTAAGGGCTAGCGGACTCCAAGAGACCCAGTACTTC.

This sequence joins TRBV2 and TRBJ2-1; 9 bases are shared with TRBD1. J was trimmed by 15 bases and V by 2 bases; bases with no gene match: 5. This CDR3 is 12 amino acids long. Germline V gene data show CDR1 as SNHLY and CDR2 as FYNNEI. The CDR3 sequence is CASSETGQGRFF. The CDR3 nucleotides read TGTGCCAGCAGTGAAACAGGACAGGGGCGGTTCTTC.

In this sample, this clonotype turned up a few times. V is TRBV15 and J is TRBJ1-1, with D tentatively TRBD1 (6 bases). The V and J ends lost 7 bases and 4 bases respectively, with 19 bases between them. This CDR3 is built from 15 residues. Germline assignment: CDR1 LNHNV and CDR2 YYDKDF (reference sequence). CDR3 sequence (DNA): TGTGCCACCAACCAGGTGGGCAGGGGAGGCACTGAAGCTTTCTTT. It codes for CATNQVGRGGTEAFF.

This chain joins TRBV5-1 and TRBJ2-3; TRBD1 or TRBD2 may be the D gene (5 bases each). Trimming took 4 bases from V and 2 from J, leaving 11 bases between them. From germline, CDR1 is SGHRS and CDR2 YFSETQ. CDR3 length: 14 residues. The CDR3 DNA reads TGCGCCAGCAGCCGCAGGGAGACCACAGATACGCAGTATTTT. Its translation: CASSRRETTDTQYF.

This clonotype appeared a few times. The genes are TRBV29-1 and TRBJ1-5; D gene ambiguous. In germline, CDR1 is SQVTM, CDR2 ANQGSEA. With 4 bases removed from V and 3 bases from J, the gap between germline ends came to 4 bases. This CDR3 spans 11 amino acids. In DNA form, the CDR3 reads TGCAGCGTTGGGGACAATCAGCCCCAGCATTTT. As protein: CSVGDNQPQHF. Full variable domain (rest looked up from reference TRBV29-1 and TRBJ1-5): SAVISQKPSRDICQRGTSLTIQCQVDSQVTMMFWYRQQPGQSLTLIATANQGSEATYESGFVIDKFPISRPNLTFSTLTVSNMSPEDSSIYLCSVGDNQPQHFGDGTRLSIL.

This chain joins TRBV7-8 and TRBJ1-4; D not certain. Trimming removed 5 bases at V and 5 bases at J, with 9 bases between. The CDR3 contains 13 residues. CDR1 is SGHVS, CDR2 FQNEAQ, per germline. The CDR3 sequence: CASSDKTNEKLFF. The DNA for the CDR3 is TGTGCCAGCAGCGATAAGACAAATGAAAAACTGTTTTTT.

The sample holds a few counts of this clonotype. The chain joins TRBV24-1 to TRBJ2-3, with D unclear. Per germline, CDR1 KGHDR and CDR2 SFDVKD. The CDR3 contains 13 residues. Trimming removed 0 bases from V and 7 bases from J, with 7 bases in between. The CDR3 here is CATSDLNPYTQYF. The CDR3 DNA follows: TGTGCCACCAGTGATTTGAACCCTTATACGCAGTATTTT.

This clonotype was counted a few times. Here the CDR3 omits its conserved ending phenylalanine or tryptophan, so a read error is the likely source. This chain connects TRBV28 to TRBJ2-1; 8 nucleotides align to TRBD2. Germline loops: CDR1 MDHEN, CDR2 SYDVKM. The CDR3 is 12 residues long. Germline trimming cut 5 bases from V and 9 bases from J; bases unmatched to any gene: 3. The CDR3 nucleotides read TGTGCCAGCAGTGTCCGGGGGGGTGAGCAGTTCCTC. Translating it yields CASSVRGGEQFL.

This clonotype was seen a handful of times. V and J are TRBV29-1 and TRBJ2-5; D perhaps matches TRBD2 (6 bases). V shed 6 bases and J shed 5 bases, with 19 bases lying between them. Germline CDR1 SQVTM, CDR2 ANQGSEA. There are 14 residues in the CDR3. CDR3 in DNA: TGCAGCGTACGGTGGGGGGAGGTCGGCGAGACCCAGTACTTC. It codes for CSVRWGEVGETQYF.

Only a few counts were recorded for this clonotype. The V and J genes are TRBV10-3 and TRBJ2-5; D is unresolved. Germline V gene data show CDR1 as ENHRY and CDR2 as SYGVKD. V was trimmed by 2 bases and J by 4 bases, leaving 11 bases between them. This CDR3 region has 14 residues. CDR3 coding DNA: TGTGCCATCAGTGAGCCACCCGTCTCAGAGACCCAGTACTTC. It codes for CAISEPPVSETQYF.

The rearrangement joins TRBV11-3 to TRBJ2-3, with TRBD2 as a possible D gene (5 bases). V was shortened by 1 base and J by 2 bases, with 10 bases between the two germline ends. Per germline, CDR1 SGHNT and CDR2 YENEEA. This CDR3 spans 15 amino acids. As DNA, the CDR3 is TGTGCCAGCAGCTTAGTACAGCGGAACACAGATACGCAGTATTTT. Protein product: CASSLVQRNTDTQYF.

This clonotype came up a few times. This CDR3 is CASSQMLAGDETQYF. The CDR3 DNA reads TGCGCCAGCAGTCAGATGCTAGCGGGGGATGAGACCCAGTACTTC. The chain links TRBV23-1 to TRBJ2-5; the match to TRBD2 covers 10 bases. TRBV23-1 qualifies as an ORF whose function is uncertain. The CDR3 sequence is 15 residues long. V shed 3 bases, J shed 5 bases, and the junction held 6 bases outside the gene matches.

This clonotype has a handful of counts. The gene calls are TRBV5-1 and TRBJ1-1, with D unresolved. The CDR3 is 14 residues long. The V end was cut by 4 bases, the J end by 2 bases, with 12 bases between. Germline V gene lookup returns CDR1 SGHRS and CDR2 YFSETQ. The CDR3 spells CASSVEALNTEAFF. The CDR3 DNA is TGCGCCAGCAGCGTTGAGGCGTTAAACACTGAAGCTTTCTTT.

This clonotype was observed at least ten times. The V call is TRBV11-2, the J call TRBJ1-2; 8 nucleotides agree with TRBD1. Germline CDR1 reads SGHAT; CDR2 reads FQNNGV. The CDR3 loop spans 16 amino acids. J was trimmed by 7 bases and V by 5 bases; bases with no gene match: 15. The CDR3 DNA reads TGTGCCAGCAGCCCTAGGGGCGGACAGGGAATAGCTGGCTACACCTTC. This encodes CASSPRGGQGIAGYTF.

CDR3 sequence reads: CASRQRSAGGREQFF. The CDR3 nucleotides read TGTGCCAGCAGACAAAGATCGGCGGGAGGTCGGGAGCAGTTCTTC. The rearrangement joins TRBV7-2 to TRBJ2-1; 8 bases fit TRBD2. The length of the CDR3 is 15 residues. Per the germline V gene, CDR1 is SGHTA and CDR2 is FQGNSA. V dropped 6 bases and J dropped 10; count of bases not matched to a gene: 14.

This clonotype was recorded a few times. This chain joins TRBV4-3 and TRBJ2-7; TRBD2 aligns across 10 bases. With V trimmed by 6 bases and J by 3 bases, 11 bases remained unmatched. CDR1 and CDR2 (germline): LGHNA, YSLEER. The CDR3 loop spans 16 amino acids. As DNA, the CDR3 is TGCGCCAGCAGAAAGAGACTAGCGGGTTTTTTCTACGAGCAGTACTTC. Protein product: CASRKRLAGFFYEQYF.

The chain uses TRBV6-1 and TRBJ2-2, with 12 nucleotides matching TRBD2. V lost 6 bases to trimming and J lost 4 bases; unmatched junction nucleotides: 6. The V gene's germline CDR1 is MNHNS and CDR2 SASEGT. CDR3 length: 16 residues. The CDR3 coding sequence is TGTGCCAGCAGGCTGCTAGCGGGGGGGGGCACCGGGGAGCTGTTTTTT. Translation: CASRLLAGGGTGELFF.

The chain combines TRBV5-1 with TRBJ2-7; the D is unclear. Trimming stripped 1 base from V and 7 bases from J, with 12 bases between. Germline V gene lookup returns CDR1 SGHRS and CDR2 YFSETQ. The CDR3 runs to 13 residues. The CDR3 DNA is TGCGCCAGCAGCTTGTCTCCTCCCTTAGAGCAGTACTTC. It is translated as CASSLSPPLEQYF.

This clonotype was counted only a few times. The V gene is TRBV9, the J gene TRBJ2-7; D call uncertain. This CDR3 is built from 12 residues. Deletions cut 4 bases from V and 0 bases from J, with 5 bases between. The germline V gene encodes CDR1 SGDLS and CDR2 YYNGEE. The CDR3 sequence: CASSPHSYEQYF. The DNA for the CDR3 is TGTGCCAGCAGCCCCCACTCCTACGAGCAGTACTTC.

This clonotype was seen a handful of times. This chain links TRBV20-1 with TRBJ2-3; 7 bases fit TRBD1. The CDR3 is 12 amino acids. The V and J ends lost 6 bases and 5 bases, in that order; junction bases with no gene match: 5. CDR1 is DFQATT and CDR2 is SNEGSKA in the germline V gene (reference sequence). The CDR3 coding sequence is TGCAGTGCCCCCGCAGGGGGAGATACGCAGTATTTT. This sequence encodes CSAPAGGDTQYF.

Ten or more counts support this clonotype. The chain carries TRBV28 and TRBJ1-5; TRBD1 agrees at 8 bases. Germline V gene lookup returns CDR1 MDHEN and CDR2 SYDVKM. The length of the CDR3 is 15 residues. J gave up 1 base and V 6 bases, and 5 bases lay outside the gene matches. The CDR3 DNA sequence: TGTGCCAGCAGATTACAGGGGGGCAGCAATCAGCCCCAGCATTTT. Protein sequence: CASRLQGGSNQPQHF.

The table lists this clonotype with a few counts. The CDR3 here is CATSRSTGTLQFF. The CDR3 bases are TGTGCCACCAGCAGATCGACCGGGACACTGCAGTTCTTC. V gene TRBV15 combines with J gene TRBJ2-1, with a possible D match to TRBD1 (6 bases). The ends were cut back, 2 bases at V and 12 bases at J, with 14 bases in the middle. Germline CDR1 LNHNV, CDR2 YYDKDF (reference sequence). This CDR3 is built from 13 residues.

This clonotype was detected only a few times. This chain uses TRBV11-1 with TRBJ2-6; 7 nucleotides line up with TRBD1. The CDR3 length is 18 residues. In germline, CDR1 is SGHAT, CDR2 FQDESV (reference sequence). J was trimmed by 4 bases and V by 5 bases; bases with no gene match: 14. The CDR3 DNA follows: TGTGCCAGCAGCGGAAAGGACAGGCAAGTTTCCGGGGCCAACGTCCTGACTTTC. This translates into CASSGKDRQVSGANVLTF.

This clonotype was counted many times. This sequence joins TRBV27 and TRBJ1-6; possibly TRBD1 for D (5 bases). This CDR3 has 15 amino acids. V shed 2 bases and J shed 6 bases, with 11 bases lying between them. Germline V gives CDR1 MNHEY, CDR2 SMNVEV (reference sequence). Here the CDR3 reads CASSLQQGLNSPLHF. The CDR3 DNA follows: TGTGCCAGCAGTTTACAGCAGGGCCTTAATTCACCCCTCCACTTT.

This CDR3 reads CASWDSYNEQFF. In DNA, the CDR3 is TGTGCCAGCTGGGACAGTTACAATGAGCAGTTCTTC. V usage is TRBV25-1 and J usage is TRBJ2-1; 7 bases fit TRBD1. Trimming took 8 bases from V and 4 from J; bases not matched to a gene: 2. Per germline, CDR1 MGHDK and CDR2 SYGVNS. The CDR3 runs to 12 residues.

The chain recombines TRBV4-2 with TRBJ2-1; D unresolved. V lost 3 bases and J lost 4, with 10 bases in between. CDR1 and CDR2 (germline): LGHNA, YNFKEQ. This CDR3 has 14 residues. CDR3 loop: CASSQERRYNEQFF. The CDR3 coding sequence is TGTGCCAGCAGCCAGGAGAGGCGTTACAATGAGCAGTTCTTC.

The chain carries TRBV5-1 and TRBJ2-1, with 13 bases matching TRBD2. The CDR3 loop spans 15 amino acids. J was trimmed by 9 bases and V by 4 bases; bases with no gene match: 7. The germline gives CDR1 SGHRS, CDR2 YFSETQ. In DNA, the CDR3 is TGCGCCAGCAGCGGCGGACTAGCGGGGGTTGCTGAGCAGTTCTTC. It yields the protein CASSGGLAGVAEQFF.

The rearrangement joins TRBV5-1 to TRBJ1-2; maybe TRBD1 (5 bases). The CDR3 runs to 14 residues. Trimming removed 3 bases from V and 4 bases from J, with 13 bases in between. Germline assignment: CDR1 SGHRS and CDR2 YFSETQ. The CDR3 DNA reads as TGCGCCAGCAGCTCGACAGCCGAGAGCTATGGCTACACCTTC. Translation: CASSSTAESYGYTF.

This clonotype was observed a handful of times. The chain has TRBV4-2 and TRBJ2-1; TRBD2 aligns across 15 bases. CDR3 length equals 19 residues. V lost 6 bases to trimming and J lost 1 base; unmatched junction nucleotides: 10. Germline assignment: CDR1 LGHNA and CDR2 YNFKEQ. The CDR3 is CASSRGGLAGGLSYNEQFF. Written as DNA, the CDR3 is TGTGCCAGCAGTCGGGGGGGACTAGCGGGGGGCCTTTCCTACAATGAGCAGTTCTTC.

The chain links TRBV20-1 to TRBJ2-3; 9 nucleotides match TRBD2. With 0 bases clipped from V and 4 bases from J, the junction kept 5 bases outside the gene matches. Germline V gene data show CDR1 as DFQATT and CDR2 as SNEGSKA (reference sequence). There are 15 residues in the CDR3. CDR3 region: CSARESSGVADTQYF. Here the CDR3 DNA reads TGCAGTGCTAGAGAGTCTAGCGGGGTAGCAGATACGCAGTATTTT.